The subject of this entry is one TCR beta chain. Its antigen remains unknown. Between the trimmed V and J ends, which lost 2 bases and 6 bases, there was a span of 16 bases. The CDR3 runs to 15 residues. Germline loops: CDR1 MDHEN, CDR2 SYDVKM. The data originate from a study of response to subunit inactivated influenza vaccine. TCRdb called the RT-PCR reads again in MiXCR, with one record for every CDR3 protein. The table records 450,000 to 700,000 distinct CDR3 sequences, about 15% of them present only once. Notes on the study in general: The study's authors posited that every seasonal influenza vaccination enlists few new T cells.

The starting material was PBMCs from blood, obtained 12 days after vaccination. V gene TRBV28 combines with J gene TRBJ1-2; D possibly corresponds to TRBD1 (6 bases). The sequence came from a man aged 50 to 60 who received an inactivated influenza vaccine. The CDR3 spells CASSLPRGQSNGYTF. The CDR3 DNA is TGTGCCAGCAGTTTACCCCGGGGGCAATCAAATGGCTACACCTTC.